This TCR beta chain was identified during a study of OX40 agonist ivuxolimab in advanced cancers. Study in general: Patients' therapy was ivuxolimab, an antibody that acts as an agonist of OX40 (CD134). Dose-escalation patients had hepatocellular carcinoma, melanoma, renal cell or head and neck cancer. Findings of the study overall: Within 6 weeks, CD4+ and CD8+ blood T cells expanded clonally at 0.1 to 3.0 mg/kg.

The CDR3 runs to 15 residues. Germline values: CDR1 SEHNR, CDR2 FQNEAQ (reference sequence). The V end lost 5 bases, the J end lost 8 bases, and 19 bases lay between the germline ends. Sequenced by immunoSEQ multiplex PCR; TCRdb stores in-frame clones only, minus some. The sample has fewer than 30,000 clones, around 81% seen once; the top ten hold 32%. As to this clone: Antigen: not known.

The sequence was obtained from an adult with an advanced solid tumor such as melanoma, head and neck, liver or kidney cancer. The chain has TRBV7-9 and TRBJ2-1, with D maybe TRBD2 (6 bases). This specimen was CD4+ or CD8+ T cells sorted from blood, taken in a trial of the OX40 agonist ivuxolimab. DNA of the CDR3: TGTGCCAGCAGCCACACCACTAGCCCAACAGATGAGCAGTTCTTC. This encodes CASSHTTSPTDEQFF.